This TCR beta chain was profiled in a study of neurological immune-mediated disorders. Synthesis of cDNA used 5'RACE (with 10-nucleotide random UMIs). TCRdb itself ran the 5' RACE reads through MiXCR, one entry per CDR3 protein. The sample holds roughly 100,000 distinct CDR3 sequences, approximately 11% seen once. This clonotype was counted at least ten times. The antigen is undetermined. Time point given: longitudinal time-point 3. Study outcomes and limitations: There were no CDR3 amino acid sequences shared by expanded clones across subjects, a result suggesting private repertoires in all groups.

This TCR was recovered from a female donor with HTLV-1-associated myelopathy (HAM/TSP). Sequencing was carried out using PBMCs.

The CDR3 sequence is CASSLGSDTEAFF. The CDR3 bases are TGCGCCAGCAGCTTAGGGTCAGACACTGAAGCTTTCTTT. The chain uses TRBV5-1 and TRBJ1-1; the D is unclear. The CDR3 is 13 residues long. V lost 2 bases, J lost 3 bases, and 8 bases lay in between. CDR1 is SGHRS and CDR2 is YFSETQ in the germline V gene.